The sample holds one count of the clone carrying this T cell receptor (beta chain). Its specificity is unknown. The naive CD8 population came from CD45RO-negative cells selected for CCR7, without terminally differentiated effector memory CD45RA+ cells. These data belong to a study of shared clonotypes between healthy human individuals. The overall study: The study enrolled two women and a few men aged 18 to 49.

General study points: When naive CD4 clonotypes were compared across a few donors, around 5% were shared. It was anticipated that sequencing depth would influence how many clonotypes donors shared. Researchers sampled blood only, noting tissue repertoires likely differ.

Only in-frame clones appear in the TCRdb table, and some are missing; sequencing was by immunoSEQ multiplex PCR. The profile covers about 2 million clones, with just under 95% appearing a single time and roughly 1% taken by the ten largest. The CDR3 sequence is 15 residues long. The germline V gene has CDR1 LNHDA and CDR2 SQIVND (reference sequence). V was pared by 3 bases and J by 4 bases, with 13 bases between. The sample was naive CD8+ T cells sorted from blood. V and J are TRBV19 and TRBJ2-1, with D unclear. The sequence was collected from a man aged 18 to 35 in good health. The CDR3 region has the DNA TGTGCCAGTAGTATTCCATATTCGTTATACAATGAGCAGTTCTTC. This gives the protein CASSIPYSLYNEQFF.